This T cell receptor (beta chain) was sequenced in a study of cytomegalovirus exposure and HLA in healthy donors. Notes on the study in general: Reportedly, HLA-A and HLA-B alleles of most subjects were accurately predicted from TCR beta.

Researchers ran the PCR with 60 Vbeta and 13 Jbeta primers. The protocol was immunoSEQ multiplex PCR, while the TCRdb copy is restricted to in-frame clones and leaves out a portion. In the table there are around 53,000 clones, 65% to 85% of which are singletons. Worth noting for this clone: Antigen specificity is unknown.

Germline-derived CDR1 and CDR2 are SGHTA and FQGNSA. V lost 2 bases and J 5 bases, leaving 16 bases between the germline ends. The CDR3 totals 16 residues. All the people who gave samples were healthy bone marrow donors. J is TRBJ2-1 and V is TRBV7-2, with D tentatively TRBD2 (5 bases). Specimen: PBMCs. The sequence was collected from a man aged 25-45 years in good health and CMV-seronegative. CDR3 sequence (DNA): TGTGCCAGCAGCTTATTCCGGGAAACGCCTAACAATGAGCAGTTCTTC. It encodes CASSLFRETPNNEQFF.